A selection of T cell receptor beta chains follows, all from one sample in a study of T-cell memory formation after mild COVID-19. MiXCR, applied by TCRdb to the 5' RACE reads, yields one record per CDR3 protein. Of about 470,000 distinct CDR3 sequences listed, roughly 18% are singletons. Sequencing was performed on PBMCs or a T cell subset sorted from them (not recorded which). The source is an adult woman who had mild COVID-19 (a few samples of this study predate the infection). Cell type and time point are not known. CDR3s include the opening cysteine and the closing phenylalanine or tryptophan. A D gene is named only where the DNA matches it firmly. Expanded clones are given a class, and other clones once, few, many or no size at all.

TRBJ2-5	NA	TRBV6-2/TRBV6-3	TRBD2	TGTGCCAGCAGTTCCCCCGGGACTATCCAAGAGACCCAGTACTTC	CASSSPGTIQETQYF
TRBJ2-7	few	TRBV29-1	TRBD1	TGCAGCGCCGCAATAGGACAGGGGGCTCGGGAGCAGTACTTC	CSAAIGQGAREQYF
TRBJ2-3	few	TRBV29-1	TRBD2	TGCAGCGTTGAAGGGCTAGCGGGAGGAAGCACAGATACGCAGTATTTT	CSVEGLAGGSTDTQYF
TRBJ1-1	few	TRBV3-1	NA	TGTGCCAGCAGCCAACCCCGTTGGGGTAATAAGGTTGAAGCTTTCTTT	CASSQPRWGNKVEAFF
TRBJ2-2	NA	TRBV29-1	NA	TGCAGCGTTGATCTGGGGAATACCGGGGAGCTGTTTTTT	CSVDLGNTGELFF
TRBJ1-2	NA	TRBV7-2	TRBD1	TGTGCCAGCAGCTTACAGGGGACAGGGGGCGCCTATGGCTACACCTTC	CASSLQGTGGAYGYTF
TRBJ2-2	NA	TRBV20-1	TRBD2	TGCAGTGCTAGAGAGGATAGGGTAGCGGGAGGGCCCACCGGGGAGCTGTTTTTT	CSAREDRVAGGPTGELFF
TRBJ2-3	few	TRBV24-1	TRBD1	TGTGCCACCAGTGACCCGGACAGGAGCACAGATACGCAGTATTTT	CATSDPDRSTDTQYF
TRBJ2-1	NA	TRBV14	NA	TGTGCCAGCAGCCAATTAATGGGGGCCTCCTACAATGAGCAGTTCTTC	CASSQLMGASYNEQFF
TRBJ2-5	NA	TRBV24-1	TRBD2	TGTGCCACCAGTGATGGGGCTAGCGGGGAGACCCAGTACTTC	CATSDGASGETQYF
TRBJ2-5	many	TRBV28	NA	TGTGCCAGCAACTTGGCGGGACGTCAAGAGACCCAGTACTTC	CASNLAGRQETQYF
TRBJ2-7	NA	TRBV12-3/TRBV12-4	NA	TGTGCCAGCAGTACCGTGGGAGGCTCCTACGAGCAGTACTTC	CASSTVGGSYEQYF
TRBJ2-7	few	TRBV4-2	NA	TGTGCCAGCAGCCAAGATCCGGGGACACGCGAGCAGTACTTC	CASSQDPGTREQYF
TRBJ1-2	few	TRBV7-3	NA	TGTGCCAGCAGCTTAGATTCAGCGTCCCCGGGGTATGGCTACACCTTC	CASSLDSASPGYGYTF
TRBJ1-1	NA	TRBV29-1	NA	TGCAGCGTTCAGGTGAACACTGAAGCTTTCTTT	CSVQVNTEAFF
TRBJ2-5	NA	TRBV4-1	NA	TGCGCCAGCAGCGATCGACAGTACGAGACCCAGTACTTC	CASSDRQYETQYF
TRBJ2-3	few	TRBV4-2	NA	TGTGCCAGCAGCCAAGATCACGGCCAGGGAATGGCAGATACGCAGTATTTT	CASSQDHGQGMADTQYF
TRBJ2-7	NA	TRBV2	TRBD1	TGTGCCAGCAGTGCCAGTCGTACCGGGACAGGGGTTTTGTCCTACGAGCAGTACTTC	CASSASRTGTGVLSYEQYF
TRBJ1-1	NA	TRBV6-5	NA	TGTGCCAGCAGTCCTGGACCGAGACCCACTGAAGCTTTCTTT	CASSPGPRPTEAFF
TRBJ2-1	many	TRBV5-1	TRBD1	TGCGCCAGCAGCTTGCGGGACAGCCAATTCTTC	CASSLRDSQFF
TRBJ2-3	NA	TRBV19	TRBD2	TGTGCCAGTAGTATTCGACTAGCGGGAAGCACAGATACGCAGTATTTT	CASSIRLAGSTDTQYF
TRBJ2-7	NA	TRBV7-9	NA	TGTGCCAGCAGCTTAGACGGGACGGTGACCTACGAGCAGTACTTC	CASSLDGTVTYEQYF
TRBJ1-2	NA	TRBV11-2	TRBD1	TGTGCCAGCAGCTCACCGGGACAGAGGAACTATGGCTACACCTTC	CASSSPGQRNYGYTF
TRBJ2-5	few	TRBV3-1	TRBD2	TGTGCCAGCAGCCTTGGACTAGCGGGGCCGGAGACCCAGTACTTC	CASSLGLAGPETQYF
TRBJ2-7	few	TRBV12-3/TRBV12-4	NA	TGTGCCAGCAGTTTTTTAGCACCCTACGAGCAGTACTTC	CASSFLAPYEQYF
TRBJ1-1	NA	TRBV9	NA	TGTGCCAGCAGCGCCACTCATTTCGCGGTGACTGAAGCTTTCTTT	CASSATHFAVTEAFF
TRBJ2-3	NA	TRBV7-6	TRBD2	TGTGCCAGCAGCTTCCCCGGGACTAGCAGCACAGATACGCAGTATTTT	CASSFPGTSSTDTQYF
TRBJ1-5	once	TRBV4-2	NA	TGTGCCAGCAGCCAAGATGGGCGGGGGGCGCCGGATCAGCCCCAGCATTTT	CASSQDGRGAPDQPQHF
TRBJ2-7	few	TRBV29-1	NA	TGCAGCGTCCTCAAAACAGAGCCTTACGAGCAGTACTTC	CSVLKTEPYEQYF
TRBJ2-3	few	TRBV5-6	TRBD2	TGTGCCAGCAGCTTGGAGGTTTGGGTAGCGGGGGGCCTCACAGATACGCAGTATTTT	CASSLEVWVAGGLTDTQYF
TRBJ1-1	many	TRBV5-1	TRBD1	TGCGCCAGCAGCTTGGGACCCGGACAGGGAGGCACTGAAGCTTTCTTT	CASSLGPGQGGTEAFF
TRBJ2-7	NA	TRBV5-1	NA	TGCGCCAGCAGCTTGGCTCTGCAAACCTCCTACGAGCAGTACTTC	CASSLALQTSYEQYF
TRBJ2-1	NA	TRBV3-1	TRBD2	TGTGCCAGCAGCTCGGGACTAGCGAAGTTCTTC	CASSSGLAKFF
TRBJ2-5	NA	TRBV7-3	NA	TGTGCCAGCAGCCCGAGGGAAGGGGAGACCCAGTACTTC	CASSPREGETQYF
TRBJ1-5	many	TRBV12-3/TRBV12-4	NA	TGTGCCAGCAGGCCGCGGGACCGAGGAAATCAGCCCCAGCATTTT	CASRPRDRGNQPQHF
TRBJ1-5	few	TRBV7-9	NA	TGTGCCAGCAGTCGGGACGGTTGGGATCAGCCCCAGCATTTT	CASSRDGWDQPQHF
TRBJ1-4	NA	TRBV6-5	NA	TGTGCCAGCAGTCGTCTGGGCACAACGGAGGGAAAACTGTTTTTT	CASSRLGTTEGKLFF
TRBJ2-2	NA	TRBV5-1	NA	TGCGCCAGCAGCTTGGACCAATTCACCGGGGAGCTGTTTTTT	CASSLDQFTGELFF
TRBJ2-7	NA	TRBV7-9	TRBD2	TGTGCCAGCAGCCGCGACGCGGGGGGAACCCCCTACGAGCAGTACTTC	CASSRDAGGTPYEQYF
TRBJ1-5	NA	TRBV5-1	NA	TGCGCCAGCAGCTTGGGAACTACCCTAGATCAGCCCCAGCATTTT	CASSLGTTLDQPQHF
TRBJ2-5	few	TRBV29-1	NA	TGCAGCGTTGCCCCCAGGGTCTACGAGACCCAGTACTTC	CSVAPRVYETQYF
TRBJ2-5	few	TRBV6-5	NA	TGTGCCAGCAGTCAGGACGCCATCAGAGTCCAAGAGACCCAGTACTTC	CASSQDAIRVQETQYF
TRBJ2-3	NA	TRBV6-2/TRBV6-3	NA	TGTGCCAGCAGATCCCTAGGCACAGATACGCAGTATTTT	CASRSLGTDTQYF